The 27 T cell receptor beta chains below were found in one sample sequenced in a study of identifying expanded T cells in peripheral blood. The repertoire was sequenced with immunoSEQ multiplex PCR; TCRdb's copy has only in-frame clones and lacks some. The sample has around 100,000 clones, about 89% seen once. The sequenced sample consisted of blood. The receptors were sampled from a person between 18 and 75 years old in good health.

In this sample, this clone turned up a few times. The J gene is TRBJ1-2, the V gene TRBV5-1, with a weak D call TRBD1 (6 bases). In germline, CDR1 is SGHRS, CDR2 YFSETQ. The CDR3 is 13 amino acids. V dropped 2 bases and J dropped 8 bases, with 13 bases sitting between them. The CDR3 reads CASSFFTGNGYTF. CDR3 nucleotides: TGCGCCAGCAGCTTCTTCACAGGGAACGGCTACACCTTC.

V gene TRBV2 combines with J gene TRBJ2-5, with D unresolved. V lost 6 bases, J lost 4 bases, and 12 bases lay in between. The CDR3 consists of 13 residues. Germline CDR1 and CDR2: SNHLY and FYNNEI. Here the CDR3 reads CASRTGPGETQYF. CDR3 DNA sequence: TGTGCCAGCAGGACTGGACCTGGAGAGACCCAGTACTTC.

The chain couples TRBV4-1 to TRBJ1-1; tentative D call: TRBD1 (5 bases). The germline CDR1 and CDR2 sequences are MGHRA and YSYEKL. Deletions cut 4 bases from V and 0 bases from J, with 21 bases between. CDR3 length: 18 amino acids. The CDR3 DNA is TGCGCCAGCAGCCCCGGGGCCCTGGCCAGAAGGATGAACACTGAAGCTTTCTTT. Translating gives CASSPGALARRMNTEAFF.

The chain couples TRBV5-4 to TRBJ2-2, with 12 bases lining up with TRBD2. The trim removed 4 bases at V and 6 bases at J, leaving 4 bases unmatched. Germline V gene lookup returns CDR1 SGHNT and CDR2 YYREEE (reference sequence). The CDR3 runs 15 residues. The CDR3 is CASSPSGGVSGELFF. CDR3 coding DNA: TGTGCCAGCAGCCCTAGCGGGGGGGTCTCCGGGGAGCTGTTTTTT.

The chain uses TRBV6-5 and TRBJ2-1; 8 positions agree with TRBD1. The CDR3 is made up of 15 amino acids. The germline V gene has CDR1 MNHEY and CDR2 SVGAGI. With V trimmed by 2 bases and J by 8 bases, 8 bases remained unmatched. CDR3: CASSYQGQAAYEQFF. The CDR3 DNA sequence: TGTGCCAGCAGTTACCAGGGACAGGCGGCCTATGAGCAGTTCTTC.

The chain links TRBV6-5 to TRBJ1-2, with D possibly TRBD1 on 6 matching bases. The V end lost 1 base, the J end lost 1 base, and 10 bases lay between the germline ends. This CDR3 has 15 residues. CDR1 and CDR2 from the germline V gene are MNHEY and SVGAGI. CDR3 sequence (DNA): TGTGCCAGCAGTTACTATCCAGGGGATAACTATGGCTACACCTTC. Protein: CASSYYPGDNYGYTF.

The genes are TRBV7-9 and TRBJ1-2; D not resolved. The germline gives CDR1 SEHNR, CDR2 FQNEAQ (reference sequence). The V end lost 1 base, the J end lost 0 bases, and 9 bases lay between the germline ends. The CDR3 has 15 residues. CDR3 sequence (DNA): TGTGCCAGCAGCTTAGGGCCTTCAGCTAACTATGGCTACACCTTC. This sequence encodes CASSLGPSANYGYTF.

This sequence joins TRBV19 and TRBJ1-3; weak D call: TRBD1 (5 bases). This CDR3 has 16 residues. Per the germline V gene, CDR1 is LNHDA and CDR2 is SQIVND (reference sequence). Trimming took 7 bases from V and 6 from J, leaving 22 bases between them. The CDR3 loop reads CASKEGPFGALNTIYF. CDR3 DNA: TGTGCCAGTAAGGAGGGGCCGTTCGGGGCTTTAAACACCATATATTTT.

The rearrangement uses TRBV9 and TRBJ2-3; D ambiguous. Germline-derived CDR1 and CDR2 are SGDLS and YYNGEE. The V and J ends lost 1 base and 4 bases respectively, with 10 bases between them. There are 14 residues in the CDR3. The CDR3 spells CASSVRVVADTQYF. The CDR3 DNA sequence: TGTGCCAGCAGCGTAAGGGTGGTGGCAGATACGCAGTATTTT.

The chain is built from TRBV19 and TRBJ2-5; 14 positions agree with TRBD2. This CDR3 is 18 amino acids long. V gave up 5 bases and J gave up 2 bases; unmatched junction bases: 10. Germline V gives CDR1 LNHDA, CDR2 SQIVND (reference sequence). The CDR3 spells CASSPFGTSGGVQETQYF. CDR3 bases: TGTGCCAGTAGTCCCTTCGGGACTAGCGGGGGAGTTCAAGAGACCCAGTACTTC.

The chain uses TRBV11-2 and TRBJ2-1; no definite D call. Germline V gene lookup returns CDR1 SGHAT and CDR2 FQNNGV. Trimming took 0 bases from V and 3 from J, leaving 12 bases between them. The CDR3 has 16 amino acids. The CDR3 DNA is TGTGCCAGCAGCTTAGAAATCTCGGCAGACTACAATGAGCAGTTCTTC. It encodes CASSLEISADYNEQFF.

The chain couples TRBV29-1 to TRBJ2-7; TRBD1 matches at 8 bases. The germline V gene encodes CDR1 SQVTM and CDR2 ANQGSEA. CDR3 size: 14 residues. J lost 5 bases, V lost 5 bases, and 11 bases had no gene match. The CDR3 region has the DNA TGCAGCGTTTTTGATACAGGGGGTCGCCACGAGCAGTACTTC. It encodes CSVFDTGGRHEQYF.

This clone was counted between two and nine times. J is TRBJ1-2 and V is TRBV7-9, with D perhaps matching TRBD1 (6 bases). The CDR3 sequence is 13 residues long. Germline V gives CDR1 SEHNR, CDR2 FQNEAQ (reference sequence). The V and J ends lost 4 bases and 2 bases respectively, with 8 bases between them. Here the CDR3 reads CASSWTVNYGYTF. The CDR3 DNA reads TGTGCCAGCAGCTGGACAGTGAACTATGGCTACACCTTC.

This clone is a singleton in its sample. The V and J genes are TRBV2 and TRBJ2-7, with D perhaps TRBD2 (7 bases). The CDR3 is 13 residues long. Germline CDR1 and CDR2: SNHLY and FYNNEI. V was clipped by 7 bases and J by 6 bases, with 16 bases between them. Here the CDR3 reads CASTPRGRGEQYF. The CDR3 DNA is TGTGCCAGCACTCCAAGGGGGAGGGGCGAGCAGTACTTC.

This rearrangement joins TRBV6-1 to TRBJ2-1; 10 positions agree with TRBD2. V dropped 4 bases and J dropped 3; count of bases not matched to a gene: 15. The CDR3 loop spans 19 amino acids. CDR1 MNHNS and CDR2 SASEGT come from the germline V gene. The CDR3: CASSAPGGLAGANYNEQFF. In DNA form, the CDR3 reads TGTGCCAGCAGTGCCCCAGGTGGTCTAGCGGGGGCGAACTACAATGAGCAGTTCTTC.

V usage is TRBV21-1 and J usage is TRBJ1-5; TRBD1 was called by the table and not checked on the DNA. TRBV21-1 is reported as a pseudogene. This CDR3 has 13 residues. The CDR3 DNA sequence: TGTGCCAGCAGCGAGACAGGGGTTCAGCCCCAGCATTTT. It codes for CASSETGVQPQHF.

The chain has TRBV27 and TRBJ2-2; D possibly corresponds to TRBD1 (6 bases). CDR1 and CDR2 (germline): MNHEY, SMNVEV (reference sequence). The CDR3 runs to 20 residues. V was shortened by 6 bases and J by 2 bases, with 28 bases between the two germline ends. The CDR3 reads CASSTRTLLQGGSNTGELFF. The CDR3 region has the DNA TGTGCCAGCAGCACCCGAACCCTATTACAGGGTGGGAGTAACACCGGGGAGCTGTTTTTT.

This clone occurred once. This chain uses TRBV11-2 with TRBJ2-7, with 7 nucleotides matching TRBD1. This CDR3 has 14 residues. V gave up 3 bases and J gave up 5 bases; unmatched junction bases: 7. CDR1 is SGHAT, CDR2 FQNNGV, per germline. The CDR3 reads CASSFTGEYDEQYF. For the CDR3, the DNA is TGTGCCAGCAGCTTTACAGGGGAATATGACGAGCAGTACTTC.

This clone was seen once. This sequence joins TRBV6-4 and TRBJ2-7; D call uncertain. CDR3 length: 14 amino acids. Trimming cost V 6 bases and J 3 bases, with 15 bases left between them. CDR1 is MRHNA, CDR2 SNTAGT, per germline. The CDR3 loop reads CASSKVRLLYEQYF. CDR3 in DNA: TGTGCCAGCAGCAAGGTAAGACTGCTCTACGAGCAGTACTTC.

This chain links TRBV19 with TRBJ2-1; 10 nucleotides line up with TRBD2. The CDR3 totals 15 residues. Per germline, CDR1 LNHDA and CDR2 SQIVND (reference sequence). After removal of 3 bases from V and 4 bases from J, the junction contained 3 bases not matched to a gene. The DNA of the CDR3 is TGTGCCAGTAGTATTAGCGGGGGGATTTACAATGAGCAGTTCTTC. The encoded protein is CASSISGGIYNEQFF.

The rearrangement links TRBV10-1 to TRBJ2-7; D assignment may be TRBD1 or TRBD2 (5 bases each). The V gene lost 2 bases and the J gene lost 3 bases, with 8 bases spanning the gap. CDR1 and CDR2 from the germline V gene are WNHNN and SYGVQD (reference sequence). There are 13 residues in the CDR3. The CDR3 nucleotides are TGCGCCAGCAGTGAGACAGGAGGCTACGAGCAGTACTTC. Its protein is CASSETGGYEQYF.

This chain uses TRBV5-6 with TRBJ2-3, with 9 bases fitting TRBD2. The CDR3 extends over 15 amino acids. In germline, CDR1 is SGHDT, CDR2 YYEEEE. V trimming: 7 bases; J trimming: 2 bases; junction bases outside the gene matches: 8. CDR3 sequence: CASLGAGGPTDTQYF. The CDR3 DNA reads TGTGCCAGCCTCGGGGCGGGGGGGCCCACAGATACGCAGTATTTT.

This chain links TRBV29-1 with TRBJ1-2; no firm D call. Per germline, CDR1 SQVTM and CDR2 ANQGSEA. Trimming took 3 bases from V and 2 from J, leaving 10 bases between them. There are 13 residues in the CDR3. CDR3 protein: CSVEVAGNYGYTF. CDR3 bases: TGCAGCGTTGAGGTAGCGGGGAACTATGGCTACACCTTC.

The rearrangement uses TRBV13 and TRBJ2-3, with 12 bases fitting TRBD2. J gave up 2 bases and V 0 bases, and 6 bases lay outside the gene matches. This CDR3 has 18 amino acids. CDR1 and CDR2 (germline): PRHDT, FYEKMQ (reference sequence). CDR3: CASSLGPTSGGPTDTQYF. The CDR3 nucleotides are TGTGCCAGCAGCTTAGGTCCAACTAGCGGGGGGCCCACAGATACGCAGTATTTT.

V gene TRBV4-3 combines with J gene TRBJ1-2; D is undetermined. The CDR3 length is 15 residues. V lost 4 bases, J lost 7 bases, and 19 bases lay in between. CDR1 is LGHNA, CDR2 YSLEER, per germline. The CDR3 DNA sequence: TGCGCCAGCAGCCCCCAAACCCCGCCAGGTAGTGGCTACACCTTC. Translation gives CASSPQTPPGSGYTF.

The genes are TRBV6-1 and TRBJ2-5; the D gene is possibly TRBD2 (5 bases). This CDR3 has 13 residues. Germline CDR1 reads MNHNS; CDR2 reads SASEGT. V was trimmed by 3 bases and J by 3 bases, leaving 8 bases between them. CDR3 DNA sequence: TGTGCCAGCAGTGAGCGGCGGGAAGAGACCCAGTACTTC. It translates to CASSERREETQYF.

CDR3 region: CASSEEAGQVHGYTF. Written as DNA, the CDR3 is TGTGCCAGCAGTGAAGAGGCAGGACAGGTACATGGCTACACCTTC. The rearrangement uses TRBV6-1 and TRBJ1-2; 7 nucleotides align to TRBD1. The J segment lost 6 bases and the V segment lost 1 base, leaving 8 bases of the junction unmatched. CDR1 and CDR2 (germline): MNHNS, SASEGT. The CDR3 sequence is 15 residues long.